This TCR beta chain was obtained from a study of blood T cell repertoires in COVID-19. Across the whole study: Whether acute or convalescent, the COVID-19 samples came from the United States, Italy and Spain.

Germline V gives CDR1 SGHRS, CDR2 YFSETQ. Trimming pared 1 base from V and 2 bases from J, leaving 7 bases between. CDR3 length: 13 residues. Only a few counts were recorded for this clone. Two negative PCRs, clearance, or symptom resolution characterized the recovered Cohort 3 donors. In the study's own analysis: It was from reference gene primer amplification that nucleated cell counts were estimated. TCRdb keeps only in-frame clones here, not all; method: immunoSEQ multiplex PCR. V and J calls and clone size are given by that table; D and trimming were obtained from the DNA. In the table there are a few hundred thousand clones, approximately 92% of which are singletons.

The gene calls are TRBV5-1 and TRBJ2-7; D is ambiguous. This TCR was sampled from a young man who had recovered from COVID-19. What was sequenced was PBMCs or T cells enriched from blood (not recorded which). This chain's CDR3 is CASSLTETYEQYF. For the CDR3, the DNA is TGCGCCAGCAGCTTGACTGAAACCTACGAGCAGTACTTC.